This note documents a single TCR beta chain sequence. Its matching antigen is unknown. This CDR3 comprises 13 residues. In germline, CDR1 is MNHEY, CDR2 SVGAGI. Trimming cost V 2 bases and J 7 bases, with 12 bases left between them. The data were obtained in a study of OX40 agonist ivuxolimab in advanced cancers. Study as a whole: Dosing consisted of intravenous ivuxolimab at 0.01 to 10 mg/kg every 2 weeks. Therapy given before enrollment (anti-PD-1, anti-PD-L1 or anti-CTLA-4) was allowed, and 35% to 45% had some.

Using immunoSEQ multiplex PCR, the repertoire was profiled, and TCRdb retains in-frame clones only, with some absent. The sample consists of over 50,000 clones, more than 80% of them appearing once. General study results and limits: Doses of 0.1 to 3.0 mg/kg were accompanied by clonal expansion of CD4+ and CD8+ blood T cells by week 6.

The chain combines TRBV6-5 with TRBJ2-7, with D possibly TRBD1 on 5 matching bases. Sequenced material: CD4+ or CD8+ T cells sorted from blood, taken in a trial of the OX40 agonist ivuxolimab. This TCR was recovered from an adult with an advanced solid tumor such as melanoma, head and neck, liver or kidney cancer. The CDR3 loop reads CASSYGARREQYF. The DNA of the CDR3 is TGTGCCAGCAGTTACGGGGCGAGAAGAGAGCAGTACTTC.